This TCR beta chain was obtained from a study of OX40 agonist ivuxolimab in advanced cancers. Clones were sequenced by immunoSEQ multiplex PCR, and TCRdb holds only the in-frame ones, with some missing. The sample includes 35,000 to 50,000 clones, around 87% of them seen just once. J gave up 0 bases and V 4 bases, and 10 bases lay outside the gene matches. Germline V gene sequence: CDR1 SGHNT, CDR2 YYREEE (reference sequence). This CDR3 is built from 17 residues. Sample: CD4+ or CD8+ T cells sorted from blood, taken in a trial of the OX40 agonist ivuxolimab. This TCR was sampled from an adult with an advanced solid tumor such as melanoma, head and neck, liver or kidney cancer. The rearrangement uses TRBV5-4 and TRBJ1-1, with TRBD1 matching 9 bases. The CDR3 sequence: CASSPRQGVGMNTEAFF. The CDR3 DNA follows: TGTGCCAGCAGCCCAAGACAGGGGGTAGGGATGAACACTGAAGCTTTCTTT.